Each of the 29 T cell receptor beta chains below was sequenced from the same sample in a study of CD8 T cells in ankylosing spondylitis. Findings and caveats of the study: Apparently characteristic of ankylosing spondylitis blood was a TCR beta motif (about 8 highly homologous variants).

TCRdb reanalysed the 5' RACE reads using MiXCR and keeps one entry per CDR3 protein. The table records some 200,000 distinct CDR3 sequences, roughly 6.6% of them present only once. These TCRs are of unknown antigen specificity. Sequencing was done on a sample of blood, either unsorted or a sorted T cell fraction (not recorded which). These receptors were obtained from a male donor with ankylosing spondylitis.

The sample holds many counts of this clonotype. This sequence joins TRBV28 and TRBJ2-1, with 8 bases identical to TRBD2. CDR3 length equals 15 residues. Germline V CDR1 and CDR2: MDHEN, SYDVKM. The trim removed 6 bases at V and 5 bases at J, leaving 9 bases unmatched. The CDR3 sequence: CASRPSRTSHNEQFF. The DNA of the CDR3 is TGTGCCAGCAGGCCTTCTCGGACTAGCCACAATGAGCAGTTCTTC.

This clonotype was found many times. This sequence joins TRBV5-6 and TRBJ2-1, with D possibly matching TRBD2 (5 bases). Trimming removed 4 bases at V and 2 bases at J, with 7 bases between. CDR1 is SGHDT and CDR2 is YYEEEE in the germline V gene. This CDR3 comprises 13 residues. The CDR3 loop is CASSGSPYNEQFF. The CDR3 DNA reads TGTGCCAGCAGCGGGAGCCCCTACAATGAGCAGTTCTTC. Variable domain in full (rest from reference TRBV5-6 and TRBJ2-1): DAGVTQSPTHLIKTRGQQVTLRCSPKSGHDTVSWYQQALGQGPQFIFQYYEEEERQRGNFPDRFSGHQFPNYSSELNVNALLLGDSALYLCASSGSPYNEQFFGPGTRLTVL.

This clonotype was counted once. The chain couples TRBV12-3 or TRBV12-4 to TRBJ2-7; D is unclear. The CDR3 is made up of 13 amino acids. V was shortened by 3 bases and J by 3 bases, with 9 bases between the two germline ends. For the CDR3, the DNA is TGTGCCAGCAGTTTTGGGGTGGACTACGAGCAGTACTTC. Protein product: CASSFGVDYEQYF.

This clonotype was observed many times. The chain is built from TRBV5-1 and TRBJ2-3; TRBD2 aligns across 8 bases. Germline CDR1 is SGHRS and CDR2 is YFSETQ. V lost 4 bases and J lost 4; bases outside the gene matches: 11. There are 16 residues in the CDR3. The CDR3 nucleotides read TGCGCCAGCAGCCACCGGGGGACTAGTGTGGCAGATACGCAGTATTTT. Protein: CASSHRGTSVADTQYF. The full variable domain, in which reference TRBV5-1 and TRBJ2-3 provide the parts outside the CDR3, is KAGVTQTPRYLIKTRGQQVTLSCSPISGHRSVSWYQQTPGQGLQFLFEYFSETQRNKGNFPGRFSGRQFSNSRSEMNVSTLELGDSALYLCASSHRGTSVADTQYFGPGTRLTVL.

This clonotype occurred a few times. The chain employs TRBV25-1 and TRBJ2-7; possibly TRBD2 for D (6 bases). The CDR3 is 13 amino acids. From germline, CDR1 is MGHDK and CDR2 SYGVNS. V lost 8 bases and J lost 3, with 14 bases in between. Written as DNA, the CDR3 is TGTGCCAGCGGAGGGGCCCTCCTCTACGAGCAGTACTTC. This encodes CASGGALLYEQYF.

There are many counts of this clonotype. This chain uses TRBV7-2 with TRBJ2-1; perhaps TRBD1 as D (6 bases). Trimming left V 8 bases short and J 3 bases short, with 14 bases between. Germline V gene lookup returns CDR1 SGHTA and CDR2 FQGNSA. The CDR3 is 14 amino acids. Here the CDR3 reads CASAFAGVYNEQFF. The CDR3 nucleotides read TGTGCCAGCGCCTTTGCAGGGGTCTACAATGAGCAGTTCTTC.

In its sample, this clonotype was seen many times. The gene calls are TRBV6-1 and TRBJ1-3, with 9 positions matching TRBD1. The CDR3 contains 17 residues. Germline V lookup: CDR1 MNHNS, CDR2 SASEGT. The ends lost 6 bases at V and 0 bases at J; junction bases unmatched: 9. CDR3 bases: TGTGCCAGCAGAACCGGGACAGGGCGATACTCTGGAAACACCATATATTTT. Its translation is CASRTGTGRYSGNTIYF.

This clonotype was recorded many times. V gene TRBV29-1 combines with J gene TRBJ2-4, with D hard to call. CDR1 SQVTM and CDR2 ANQGSEA come from the germline V gene. The CDR3 consists of 12 residues. V was clipped by 2 bases and J by 8 bases, with 10 bases between them. CDR3 loop: CSVEFNGDIQYF. The CDR3 DNA reads as TGCAGCGTTGAATTTAACGGAGACATTCAGTACTTC.

This clonotype was seen repeatedly, ten times or more. The rearrangement joins TRBV6-5 to TRBJ1-1; D unclear. CDR1 and CDR2 (germline): MNHEY, SVGAGI. This CDR3 contains 18 residues. Deletions cut 1 base from V and 0 bases from J, with 18 bases between. The CDR3 nucleotides read TGTGCCAGCAGTTACTTCCAACTCGAGGACTCTGTGAACACTGAAGCTTTCTTT. It encodes CASSYFQLEDSVNTEAFF.

The table lists this clonotype with a few counts. This chain connects TRBV5-6 to TRBJ1-6; D remains ambiguous. The CDR3 has 14 residues. Germline values: CDR1 SGHDT, CDR2 YYEEEE. V lost 2 bases, J lost 5 bases, and 8 bases lay in between. As DNA, the CDR3 is TGTGCCAGCAGCTTAATGGGCCATAATTCACCCCTCCACTTT. Protein product: CASSLMGHNSPLHF.

This clonotype was detected many times. Here the CDR3 reads CASSLGSGTVISGANVLTF. DNA for the CDR3: TGTGCCAGCAGCTTAGGGTCCGGGACGGTAATCTCTGGGGCCAACGTCCTGACTTTC. The chain combines TRBV11-1 with TRBJ2-6; D may correspond to TRBD1 or TRBD2 (5 bases each). CDR1 and CDR2 from the germline V gene are SGHAT and FQDESV (reference sequence). The CDR3 runs 19 residues. V was trimmed by 1 base and J by 0 bases, leaving 16 bases between them.

This sequence joins TRBV6-5 and TRBJ2-1, with 11 bases that match TRBD1. Germline V CDR1 and CDR2: MNHEY, SVGAGI. V was clipped by 4 bases and J by 9 bases; unmatched bases: 14. There are 17 residues in the CDR3. CDR3 bases: TGTGCCAGCAGTTTCGACTCCGGGACAGGGGGTTCGGGTGAGCAGTTCTTC. Translating gives CASSFDSGTGGSGEQFF.

There are many counts of this clonotype. The chain carries TRBV5-1 and TRBJ2-7, with D unresolved. Germline V lookup: CDR1 SGHRS, CDR2 YFSETQ. The CDR3 has 14 residues. Trimming pared 6 bases from V and 4 bases from J, leaving 17 bases between. CDR3 sequence (DNA): TGCGCCAGCACCCCGTACCTCCGAGCTTACGAGCAGTACTTC. Amino acid sequence: CASTPYLRAYEQYF.

This clonotype was counted at least ten times. The chain carries TRBV20-1 and TRBJ2-3; D assignment may be TRBD1 or TRBD2 (6 bases each). Germline loops: CDR1 DFQATT, CDR2 SNEGSKA (reference sequence). This CDR3 spans 15 amino acids. Deletions cut 1 base from V and 4 bases from J, with 15 bases between. For the CDR3, the DNA is TGCAGTGCTAGAGGGGGGGCCAGTGTTCCAGATACGCAGTATTTT. The encoded protein is CSARGGASVPDTQYF.

This clonotype was counted many times. The chain is built from TRBV4-1 and TRBJ1-1; D unclear. Trimming stripped 0 bases from V and 1 base from J, with 6 bases between. Germline V gives CDR1 MGHRA, CDR2 YSYEKL. The CDR3 is made up of 14 amino acids. The CDR3 protein is CASSQDWGNTEAFF. In nucleotides, the CDR3 is TGCGCCAGCAGCCAAGATTGGGGGAACACTGAAGCTTTCTTT.

This clonotype was counted ten times or more. V usage is TRBV29-1 and J usage is TRBJ2-7; 11 positions agree with TRBD2. From germline, CDR1 is SQVTM and CDR2 ANQGSEA. The CDR3 is made up of 15 amino acids. Losses at the gene ends were 6 bases for V and 3 bases for J; bases not matched to a gene: 10. This CDR3 reads CSVHLTTSGNYEQYF. CDR3 nucleotides: TGCAGCGTCCACCTAACGACTAGCGGGAACTACGAGCAGTACTTC.

The chain has TRBV28 and TRBJ2-7; D ambiguous. Trimming left V 3 bases short and J 3 bases short, with 15 bases between. Germline loops: CDR1 MDHEN, CDR2 SYDVKM. The CDR3 loop spans 15 amino acids. The CDR3 loop reads CASSFSRHPVYEQYF. The DNA for the CDR3 is TGTGCCAGCAGTTTTTCCCGACATCCCGTCTACGAGCAGTACTTC.

With respect to this clonotype: A much bigger clone sits one base away, suggesting this may be a read error. The chain combines TRBV20-1 with TRBJ2-5, with 12 positions matching TRBD2. CDR3 size: 17 residues. The germline V gene encodes CDR1 DFQATT and CDR2 SNEGSKA (reference sequence). The CDR3 DNA follows: TGCTGTGCTAGAGGATCGACTAGCGGGAGTTCACAAGAGACCCAGTACTTC. Protein sequence: CCARGSTSGSSQETQYF.

This clonotype showed up many times. DNA of the CDR3: TGTGCCAGCAGTCTCACAACCGAGCAGTACTTC. Amino acid sequence: CASSLTTEQYF. The chain couples TRBV12-3 or TRBV12-4 to TRBJ2-7; no clear D gene. The CDR3 length is 11 residues. The V and J ends lost 5 bases and 6 bases respectively, with 8 bases between them.

This clonotype was recorded many times. This chain links TRBV7-6 with TRBJ2-1; 15 nucleotides agree with TRBD2. The CDR3 has 18 amino acids. Per germline, CDR1 SGHVS and CDR2 FNYEAQ. V dropped 6 bases and J dropped 8; count of bases not matched to a gene: 14. The CDR3 loop reads CASSITGTSGRSGDEQFF. CDR3 DNA: TGTGCCAGCAGTATTACCGGGACTAGCGGGAGGTCAGGTGATGAGCAGTTCTTC.

This clonotype was detected many times. The V call is TRBV20-1, the J call TRBJ2-7; 10 nucleotides agree with TRBD1. The V gene's germline CDR1 is DFQATT and CDR2 SNEGSKA (reference sequence). Trimming took 2 bases from V and 3 from J; bases not matched to a gene: 10. The CDR3 length is 16 residues. CDR3 sequence: CSARPNRGQGFYEQYF. CDR3 sequence (DNA): TGCAGTGCTAGACCAAACCGGGGACAGGGGTTCTACGAGCAGTACTTC.

This clonotype was counted at least ten times. The genes are TRBV5-1 and TRBJ1-5; D call uncertain. Germline V lookup: CDR1 SGHRS, CDR2 YFSETQ. Trimming pared 0 bases from V and 7 bases from J, leaving 8 bases between. CDR3 size: 13 residues. In DNA, the CDR3 is TGCGCCAGCAGCTTGGGGGGAGGGCAGCCCCAGCATTTT. It is translated as CASSLGGGQPQHF.

This clonotype was picked up many times. This chain joins TRBV5-1 and TRBJ1-4; D gene ambiguous. The CDR3 is 15 residues long. The ends were cut back, 2 bases at V and 7 bases at J, with 15 bases in the middle. From germline, CDR1 is SGHRS and CDR2 YFSETQ. CDR3 sequence (DNA): TGCGCCAGCAGCTTTGAATACGCCCGGGGTGAAAAACTGTTTTTT. It codes for CASSFEYARGEKLFF.

This clonotype was seen at least ten times. The V gene is TRBV27, the J gene TRBJ2-7, with D unclear. CDR1 and CDR2 (germline): MNHEY, SMNVEV (reference sequence). V was shortened by 4 bases and J by 0 bases, with 13 bases between the two germline ends. This CDR3 contains 15 residues. In DNA, the CDR3 is TGTGCCAGCAGTTATGACCCATCGAGCTCCTACGAGCAGTACTTC. This encodes CASSYDPSSSYEQYF.

This clonotype was counted at least ten times. The V and J genes are TRBV12-3 or TRBV12-4 and TRBJ1-1; no definite D call. The CDR3 loop spans 12 amino acids. Trimming cost V 8 bases and J 1 base, with 8 bases left between them. The CDR3 spells CASGKWNTEAFF. The CDR3 DNA sequence: TGTGCCAGCGGGAAGTGGAACACTGAAGCTTTCTTT.

This clonotype has ten or more counts. This chain links TRBV9 with TRBJ2-5; a possible D gene is TRBD1 (6 bases). The CDR3 runs 16 residues. V was cut by 3 bases and J by 2 bases, with 17 bases left in between. Per the germline V gene, CDR1 is SGDLS and CDR2 is YYNGEE. The CDR3 reads CASSALTGTYQETQYF. In DNA form, the CDR3 reads TGTGCCAGCAGCGCGTTGACAGGCACCTATCAAGAGACCCAGTACTTC.

This clonotype was detected ten times or more. The chain has TRBV20-1 and TRBJ2-7; 7 bases map to TRBD1. Per the germline V gene, CDR1 is DFQATT and CDR2 is SNEGSKA (reference sequence). There are 14 residues in the CDR3. The ends lost 2 bases at V and 0 bases at J; junction bases unmatched: 4. CDR3 sequence (DNA): TGCAGTGCTAGACGGACAGGTGCCTCCTACGAGCAGTACTTC. It specifies CSARRTGASYEQYF.

The sample holds many counts of this clonotype. The chain employs TRBV28 and TRBJ2-3; the match to TRBD1 covers 8 bases. Trimming removed 3 bases from V and 2 bases from J; junction bases left unmatched: 4. The CDR3 totals 15 residues. Germline V gives CDR1 MDHEN, CDR2 SYDVKM. For the CDR3, the DNA is TGTGCCAGCAGTTTGGGGACAGGCCACACAGATACGCAGTATTTT. Protein sequence: CASSLGTGHTDTQYF.

This clonotype was recorded a few times. The gene calls are TRBV29-1 and TRBJ2-7; D is unresolved. Germline V CDR1 and CDR2: SQVTM, ANQGSEA. Trimming took off 3 bases at V and 3 bases at J, with 9 bases between the two ends. The CDR3 runs 12 residues. The CDR3 is CSVEVGLYEQYF. The CDR3 nucleotides are TGCAGCGTTGAGGTCGGGCTCTACGAGCAGTACTTC.